This TCR beta chain appears in the sequencing data of a study of cytomegalovirus exposure and HLA in healthy donors (dated by TCRdb to about 2017). Study-level background: An earlier analysis of some 500 of the donors reported 276 Gb of sequence data and 100 million to 140 million unique TCR beta sequences from around 200 million T cells. In the later analysis, no new phenotypic data were used to find candidate immune exposures; instead, reliance was placed on TCR beta sequences and their occurrence across donors. A later analysis re-analyzed previously published TCR beta repertoires from several hundred donors and added high-resolution HLA genotyping to study TCR occurrence patterns. In an earlier analysis of a few hundred of the donors, high-throughput TCR beta sequencing was used to judge whether each TCR beta V gene segment behaved as functional or pseudogenic. Roughly 5 DR-DQ haplotypes were handled as single units for association and clustering, since linkage in the cohort was strong. Donor age, sex, ethnicity and CMV serostatus were compiled together with the repertoire data. The genetic ancestry cluster associated with self-reported Caucasian donors included around four fifths of the roughly 380 genotyped donors. The T cell repertoires of several hundred subjects were profiled by immunosequencing and related to cytomegalovirus serostatus. Every repertoire in the discovery cohort had been generated on one and the same sequencing platform. Along with the roughly 610-subject first cohort, a separate validation cohort of 120 different subjects was used. Around 320 gigabases of sequencing data and approximately 85 million unique TCR sequences were included in an early release covering around 600 HLA-typed donors. Among some 400 genotyped donors of the cohort, an average of around 240,000 unique TCR beta nucleotide sequences was sequenced per donor, of which 15% to 20% were non-productive. The aim of the study was to test whether cataloging public T cell receptors could identify signatures of past pathogen exposure. A later genetic analysis took genome-wide SNP genotypes for about 65% of the roughly 670 donors and used that subset as a discovery cohort. HLA typing included class I and class II loci at four-digit resolution. The number of typed donors differed by locus: about 620-640 for A, B, C, DRB1 and DQB1; approximately 520 for DQA1; 600 to 610 for DPA1; and some 430 for DPB1. To predict cytomegalovirus infection status, the study combined high-throughput TCR immunosequencing, statistical association of individual TCRs with disease status, and machine learning.

The germline V gene specifies SNHLY as CDR1 and FYNNEI as CDR2. Here V drops 3 bases and J drops 7 bases, and the junction holds 5 bases not matched to any gene. Taken from cysteine to phenylalanine, the CDR3 has 16 residues. Only the CDR3 DNA stays, 48 bases, in frame from base 1. The library was built by means of the immunoSEQ multiplex PCR assay. For the multiplex PCR, a mixture combining 60 forward primers for TCR Vbeta segments and 13 reverse primers for TCR Jbeta segments was used. A multiplex PCR assay on genomic DNA amplified the CDR3 region of rearranged TCR beta genes. On the Illumina HiSeq System, the amplified TCR beta libraries were sequenced as 87-base-pair reads. As for the authors' bioinformatics: In a later analysis, tens of millions of unique TCR beta chains were counted across the 500 to 850 repertoires, and around 10 million of these chains were shared by at least two donors. Raw reads were error-corrected and collapsed into unique sequences with a nearest-neighbor algorithm that merged closely related sequences to remove PCR and sequencing errors. CDR3 sequences were aligned to IMGT reference sequences to assign V, D and J gene segments. Each retained sequence needed at least a six-nucleotide match to both a V gene segment and a J gene segment. A rearrangement was called productive if the CDR3 had no stop codons and remained in frame with V and J, and every other rearrangement was called non-productive. Following IMGT convention, CDR3 was defined as the stretch from the second conserved V-encoded cysteine to the conserved J-encoded phenylalanine. The earlier analysis of 587 of the donors excluded sequences that lacked an unambiguous match to a single V gene segment. In an earlier analysis of 587 of the donors, a V segment was called functional when productive rearrangements were above 56.7%, and segregating when the standard deviation between donors exceeded 5%. A statistical classification framework was developed to diagnose cytomegalovirus status using the catalog of TCR beta chain sequences. In a later analysis, TCR nucleotide sequences were compared against IMGT/GENE-DB human TR gene sequences so that V and J genes could be assigned. In a later analysis, CDR3 sequences and most-parsimonious VDJ recombination scenarios were assigned using the TCRdist pipeline. In a later analysis, every TCR beta chain was defined by the combination of its CDR3 amino acid sequence and its V-gene family, and reads without a unique V-gene family were dropped. In a later analysis, some 600 highly shared, low-generation-probability nucleotide sequences were removed to address suspected cross-contamination and a sequencing artifact. For each public chain, a later analysis derived a clonal expansion index from normalized ranks of inferred template counts within each repertoire. In a later analysis, generation probabilities were computed with a VDJ recombination model fitted to out-of-frame rearrangements, and the resulting probabilities were checked against IGoR. In a later analysis, TCR-TCR, TCR-HLA and TCR-CMV co-occurrence was scored with hypergeometric tests, and a repertoire-size bias correction was applied to TCR pairs. False discovery rates were estimated in a later analysis by permuting HLA or CMV assignments 20 times. In a later analysis, co-occurring TCRs were grouped with DBSCAN, and TCRdist sequence similarity was added when clustering was performed within HLA-allele-positive subsets. Co-occurrence clustering excluded repertoires with fewer than 30,000 or more than 120,000 public chains, plus five with anomalous nucleotide sharing. Sourced from immuneACCESS, this table was stored by TCRdb with only in-frame sequences that have V and J called. A share of the clones is absent; for the studies checked, an unresolved V gene accounts for under half, and the remainder has no known explanation. D and trimming were read from the DNA, whereas the V and J calls and clone size are those reported in that table. This sample lists 100,000 or so clones; around 74% were detected once. Of the sample, roughly a tenth falls within the top ten clones.

In total, just over 650 healthy bone marrow donors made up the cohort. All cohort members were sampled while nominally healthy, although unrecorded immune exposures were likely present. The donor tested CMV seropositive and was one of the 289 seropositive cohort members. Every donor gave a peripheral blood sample, and the peripheral blood mononuclear cells from that sample were used for TCR beta sequencing. Genomic DNA was extracted from the blood cell samples with the Qiagen DNeasy Blood Extraction Kit. What the work shows at the level of the full study, not this receptor alone: Immune exposure information for the cohort was limited to CMV serostatus. Roughly uniform sequencing depth across donors was assumed in presence/absence analyses, although this assumption may not hold. The authors suggested that the approach could potentially be extended to other disease states and immunological phenotypes. Because counts were too low, roughly 17 rarely observed V segments, including chromosome 9 orphons, were left out of the earlier analysis of 587 of the donors. In a later genetic analysis, a missense DCLRE1C variant was associated with V-gene and J-gene trimming of TCR beta chains, and the association was replicated in an independent cohort. In a later analysis, several top co-occurrence clusters were reported to appear linked to parvovirus B19, influenza, CMV and Epstein-Barr virus. While some public TCRs were present in many individuals, most TCR sequences turned up only very rarely across donors. The 87-base-pair reads could not distinguish some IMGT-functional V segments, including TRBV6-2 and TRBV6-3, so those segments were excluded. Broadly in line with IMGT annotations, most TCR beta V segments showed up in productive rearrangements about 87% or about 30% of the time in an earlier analysis of 587 of the donors. The study listed 170 or so TCR beta chains as associated with cytomegalovirus. According to a later analysis, most CMV-associated TCR beta chains appeared to be HLA-restricted, and the HLA associations seemed to be driven largely by CMV exposure. Compared with equally common non-associated chains, HLA-associated TCR beta chains in a later analysis were more clonally expanded and had lower generation probabilities. Correlated functional status among segregating V segments might reflect linkage disequilibrium, but an unknown experimental factor could not be ruled out. The classifier was reported to diagnose cytomegalovirus status with high specificity and sensitivity in both the original and validation cohorts. In a later analysis, the rate of TCR association differed among HLA loci, with DRB1 alleles having the most associated TCRs and HLA-C alleles having the fewest. A few of the identified cytomegalovirus-associated TCR beta chains were confirmed in vitro to be specific for cytomegalovirus antigens. In this cohort, only TCR beta chains were sequenced, and detectable features were limited by the absence of alpha or paired-chain data. A further reported finding was that TCR beta sequences accurately predicted the HLA-A and HLA-B alleles for most subjects in the first cohort. Because some donors lacked HLA typing at each locus, the association tests relied only on the typed subset. When HLA alleles, especially DR and DQ, strongly co-occurred, attributing TCR associations to individual alleles was difficult. In a later genetic analysis, fewer N-insertions in productive TCRs were reported among donors in an Asian-associated ancestry cluster than the approximately 710-donor mean. Specific HLA alleles were associated with 16,951 TCR beta sequences at a false discovery rate of 0.05 in a later analysis. A cluster of highly shared sequence variants was judged likely to be a technical artifact of the sequencing pipeline.

To note about this clone: Its recognized antigen is unknown. No clone much larger than this one lies a single base away; base qualities are absent.

Here the chain combines TRBV2 and TRBJ2-1, with 14 bases aligning to TRBD2. Sequenced input: PBMCs. The receptor's source is a man aged 25 to 45 in good health and CMV-seropositive. At the DNA level, the sequence is TGTGCCAGCAGTGAGCCGGGACTAGCGGGAGAGAATGAGCAGTTCTTC. It specifies CASSEPGLAGENEQFF.